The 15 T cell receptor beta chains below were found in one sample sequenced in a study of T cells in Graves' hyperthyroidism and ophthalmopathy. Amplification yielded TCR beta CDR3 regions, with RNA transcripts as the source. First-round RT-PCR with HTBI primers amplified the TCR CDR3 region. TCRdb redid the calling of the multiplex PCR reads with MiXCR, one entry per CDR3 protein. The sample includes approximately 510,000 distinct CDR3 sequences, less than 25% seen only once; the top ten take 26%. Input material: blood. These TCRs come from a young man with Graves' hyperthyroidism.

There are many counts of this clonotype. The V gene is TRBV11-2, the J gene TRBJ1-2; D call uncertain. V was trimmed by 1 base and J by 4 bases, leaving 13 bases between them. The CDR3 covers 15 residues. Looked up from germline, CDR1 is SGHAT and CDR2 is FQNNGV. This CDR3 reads CASSLGRGKAYGYTF. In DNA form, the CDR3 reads TGTGCCAGCAGCTTAGGGAGAGGGAAGGCCTATGGCTACACCTTC.

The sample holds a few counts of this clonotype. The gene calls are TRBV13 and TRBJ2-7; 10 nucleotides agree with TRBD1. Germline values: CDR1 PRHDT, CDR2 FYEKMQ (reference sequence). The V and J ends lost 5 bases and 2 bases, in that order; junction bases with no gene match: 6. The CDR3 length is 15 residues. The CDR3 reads CASSHRGTGAYEQYF. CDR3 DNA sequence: TGTGCCAGCAGCCACCGGGGGACAGGGGCCTACGAGCAGTACTTC.

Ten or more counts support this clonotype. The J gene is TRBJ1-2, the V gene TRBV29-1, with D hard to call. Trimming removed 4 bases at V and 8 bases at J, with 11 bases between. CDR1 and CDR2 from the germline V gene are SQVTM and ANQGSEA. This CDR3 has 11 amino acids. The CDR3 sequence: CSVVFAAGYTF. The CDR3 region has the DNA TGCAGCGTTGTGTTTGCGGCCGGCTACACCTTC.

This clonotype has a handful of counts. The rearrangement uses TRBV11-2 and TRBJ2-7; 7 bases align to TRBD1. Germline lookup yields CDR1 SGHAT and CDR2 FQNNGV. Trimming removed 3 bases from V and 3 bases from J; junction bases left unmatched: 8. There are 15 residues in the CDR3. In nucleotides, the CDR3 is TGTGCCAGCAGCTTCGAGTATAGACAGGGCTACGAGCAGTACTTC. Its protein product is CASSFEYRQGYEQYF. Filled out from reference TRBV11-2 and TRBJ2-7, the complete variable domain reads EAGVAQSPRYKIIEKRQSVAFWCNPISGHATLYWYQQILGQGPKLLIQFQNNGVVDDSQLPKDRFSAERLKGVDSTLKIQPAKLEDSAVYLCASSFEYRQGYEQYFGPGTRLTVT.

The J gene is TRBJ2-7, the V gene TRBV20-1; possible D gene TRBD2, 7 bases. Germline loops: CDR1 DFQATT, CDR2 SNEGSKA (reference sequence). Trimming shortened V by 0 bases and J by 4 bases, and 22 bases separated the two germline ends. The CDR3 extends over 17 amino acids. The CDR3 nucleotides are TGCAGTGCTAGAGATCATGCGGGGGCCGCCAGGTTTTACGAGCAGTACTTC. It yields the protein CSARDHAGAARFYEQYF.

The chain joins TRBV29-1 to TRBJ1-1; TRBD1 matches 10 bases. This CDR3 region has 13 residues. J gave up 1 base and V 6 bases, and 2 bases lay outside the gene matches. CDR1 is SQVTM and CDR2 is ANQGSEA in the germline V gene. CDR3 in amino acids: CSVDRGPNTEAFF. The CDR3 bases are TGCAGCGTCGACAGGGGGCCGAACACTGAAGCTTTCTTT. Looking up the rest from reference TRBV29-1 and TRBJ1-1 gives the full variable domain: SAVISQKPSRDICQRGTSLTIQCQVDSQVTMMFWYRQQPGQSLTLIATANQGSEATYESGFVIDKFPISRPNLTFSTLTVSNMSPEDSSIYLCSVDRGPNTEAFFGQGTRLTVV.

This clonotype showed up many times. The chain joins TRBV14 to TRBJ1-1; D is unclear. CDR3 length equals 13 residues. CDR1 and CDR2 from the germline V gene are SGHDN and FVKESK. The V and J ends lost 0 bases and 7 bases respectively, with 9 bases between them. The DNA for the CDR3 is TGTGCCAGCAGCCAAGATGACTGGGGTGAAGCTTTCTTT. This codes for CASSQDDWGEAFF.

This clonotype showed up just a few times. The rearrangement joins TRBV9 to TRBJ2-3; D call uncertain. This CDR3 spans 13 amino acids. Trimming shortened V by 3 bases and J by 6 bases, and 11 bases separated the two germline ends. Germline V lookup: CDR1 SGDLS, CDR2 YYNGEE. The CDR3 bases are TGTGCCAGCAGCGCCGTCCTTAGGGATACGCAGTATTTT. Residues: CASSAVLRDTQYF.

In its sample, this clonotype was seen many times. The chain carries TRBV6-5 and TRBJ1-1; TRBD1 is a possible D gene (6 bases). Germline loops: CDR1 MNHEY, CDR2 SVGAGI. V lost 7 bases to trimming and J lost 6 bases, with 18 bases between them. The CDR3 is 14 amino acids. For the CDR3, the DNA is TGTGCCAGCATTACAGGGCAAACTCGCGCTGAAGCTTTCTTT. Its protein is CASITGQTRAEAFF.

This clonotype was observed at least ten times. CDR3 coding DNA: TGTGCCAGCAGCGTAGGGGGGGGCTCTGGGGCCAACGTCCTGACTTTC. Its protein is CASSVGGGSGANVLTF. The gene calls are TRBV7-6 and TRBJ2-6, with D perhaps TRBD2 (7 bases). This CDR3 spans 16 amino acids. CDR1 is SGHVS, CDR2 FNYEAQ, per germline. With 5 bases removed from V and 0 bases from J, the gap between germline ends came to 11 bases.

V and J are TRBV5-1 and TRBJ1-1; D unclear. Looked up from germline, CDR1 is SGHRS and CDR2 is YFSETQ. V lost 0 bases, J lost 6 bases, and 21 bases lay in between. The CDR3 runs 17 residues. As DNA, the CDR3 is TGCGCCAGCAGCTTGGCCCTGGGGTTGGTTAACCGGGCTGAAGCTTTCTTT. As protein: CASSLALGLVNRAEAFF.

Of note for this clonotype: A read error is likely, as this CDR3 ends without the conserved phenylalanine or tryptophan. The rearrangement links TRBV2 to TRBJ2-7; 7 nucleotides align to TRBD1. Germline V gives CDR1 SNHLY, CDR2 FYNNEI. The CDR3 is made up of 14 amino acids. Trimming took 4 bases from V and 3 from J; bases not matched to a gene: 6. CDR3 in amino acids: CASSVRDSGYEQYY. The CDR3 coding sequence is TGTGCCAGCAGTGTTCGGGACAGCGGCTACGAGCAGTACTAC.

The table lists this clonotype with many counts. CDR3 nucleotide sequence: TGTGCCAGCAGTTTCTTTGGAACCGGGGAGCTGTTTTTT. It specifies CASSFFGTGELFF. The rearrangement links TRBV27 to TRBJ2-2; D unclear. This CDR3 is built from 13 residues. Trimming removed 3 bases at V and 5 bases at J, with 7 bases between. Germline loops: CDR1 MNHEY, CDR2 SMNVEV (reference sequence).

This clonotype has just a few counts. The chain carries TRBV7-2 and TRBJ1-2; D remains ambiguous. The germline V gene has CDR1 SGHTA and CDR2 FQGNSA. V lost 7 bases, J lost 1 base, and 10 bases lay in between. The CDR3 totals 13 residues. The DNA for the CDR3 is TGTGCCAGCAACCCGACTTTTAACTATGGCTACACCTTC. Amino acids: CASNPTFNYGYTF.

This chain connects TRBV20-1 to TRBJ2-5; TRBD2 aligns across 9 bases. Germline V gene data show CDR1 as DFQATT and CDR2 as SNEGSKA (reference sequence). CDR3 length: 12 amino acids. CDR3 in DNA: TGCAGCGGACTAGCGCGTCAAGAGACCCAGTACTTC. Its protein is CSGLARQETQYF.